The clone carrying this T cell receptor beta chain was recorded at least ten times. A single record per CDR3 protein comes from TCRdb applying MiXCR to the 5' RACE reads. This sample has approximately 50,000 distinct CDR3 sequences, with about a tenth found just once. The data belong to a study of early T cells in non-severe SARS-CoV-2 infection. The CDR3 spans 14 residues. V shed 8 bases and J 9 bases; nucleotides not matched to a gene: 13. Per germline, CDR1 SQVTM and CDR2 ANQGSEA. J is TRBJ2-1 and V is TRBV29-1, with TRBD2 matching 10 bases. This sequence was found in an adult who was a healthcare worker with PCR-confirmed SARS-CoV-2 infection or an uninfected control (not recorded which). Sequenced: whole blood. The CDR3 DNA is TGCAGCTCCCGGGTTACTAGCGGGATTGGTGAGCAGTTCTTC. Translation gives CSSRVTSGIGEQFF.